The source of this T cell receptor beta chain is a study of blood T cells in healthy people across ages. The study, taken as a whole, reports: Diversity was estimated from one million T cells, and these estimates were considered underestimates. With unsorted PBMCs, a conclusive comparison of naive versus antigen-experienced cells was not possible.

This clonotype was seen a handful of times. Its antigen is unknown. It was with a sample-barcoded 5' primer and a J-beta primer mix that a second PCR of roughly 6 to 12 cycles was run. Each cDNA molecule was tagged by a template-switch adaptor that had 12 random nucleotides. TCRdb processed the 5' RACE reads anew with MiXCR; each CDR3 protein has one entry. This table has about 680,000 distinct CDR3 sequences, roughly 50% appearing once. The CDR3 consists of 14 residues. V was pared by 1 base and J by 0 bases, with 10 bases between. CDR1 is DFQATT and CDR2 is SNEGSKA in the germline V gene (reference sequence).

The TCR sequence derives from a woman aged 60-70 years in good health. Specimen: blood. The chain employs TRBV20-1 and TRBJ2-7, with TRBD2 as a possible D gene (6 bases). The CDR3 region is CSARVAGSSYEQYF. The CDR3 coding sequence is TGCAGTGCTAGAGTTGCGGGGAGCTCCTACGAGCAGTACTTC.